Following are 31 T cell receptor beta chains from one sample sequenced in a study of blood T cell repertoires in COVID-19. Sequencing used immunoSEQ multiplex PCR; TCRdb keeps in-frame clones, though not all of them. The table shows under 250,000 clones, with 92% occurring only once. The specimen was peripheral blood. All receptors derive from a man aged 30 to 39 with acute or convalescent COVID-19.

V is TRBV18 and J is TRBJ2-1; D uncertain. The CDR3 runs 13 residues. Deletions cut 0 bases from V and 5 bases from J, with 5 bases between. Germline CDR1 is KGHSH and CDR2 is LQKENI. CDR3 coding DNA: TGTGCCAGCTCACCACCAATAGACAATGAGCAGTTCTTC. Its protein is CASSPPIDNEQFF. The whole variable domain, remainder taken from reference TRBV18 and TRBJ2-1, is NAGVMQNPRHLVRRRGQEARLRCSPMKGHSHVYWYRQLPEEGLKFMVYLQKENIIDESGMPKERFSAEFPKEGPSILRIQQVVRGDSAAYFCASSPPIDNEQFFGPGTRLTVL.

Worth noting for this clone: The junction and the germline gene differ at one end; a read error may be behind it. This sequence joins TRBV5-4 and TRBJ2-6; a possible D gene is TRBD1 (5 bases). Germline V gene data show CDR1 as SGHNT and CDR2 as YYREEE (reference sequence). This CDR3 has 15 amino acids. The CDR3 region is CASSLDISGANVLTF. The CDR3 DNA reads as TGTGCCAGCAGTTTGGACATCTCTGGGGCCAACGTCCTGACTTTC.

The chain uses TRBV20-1 and TRBJ2-3, with D hard to call. Germline CDR1 is DFQATT and CDR2 is SNEGSKA (reference sequence). Trimming took off 4 bases at V and 4 bases at J, with 6 bases between the two ends. The CDR3 totals 11 residues. The CDR3 sequence is CSATSADTQYF. The CDR3, as DNA: TGCAGTGCTACGAGCGCAGATACGCAGTATTTT.

This chain links TRBV6-5 with TRBJ1-1; D perhaps matches TRBD1 (6 bases). There are 15 residues in the CDR3. Trimming pared 0 bases from V and 6 bases from J, leaving 14 bases between. The germline gives CDR1 MNHEY, CDR2 SVGAGI. The CDR3 bases are TGTGCCAGCAGTTACTCGATATTGGGGGCCGCTGAAGCTTTCTTT. This translates into CASSYSILGAAEAFF.

This chain links TRBV7-9 with TRBJ2-2; 7 bases line up with TRBD2. V was clipped by 5 bases and J by 5 bases; unmatched bases: 8. CDR3 length equals 15 residues. Germline lookup yields CDR1 SEHNR and CDR2 FQNEAQ (reference sequence). The CDR3 loop is CASSDSGGGTGELFF. In DNA, the CDR3 is TGTGCCAGCAGCGACTCGGGGGGAGGTACCGGGGAGCTGTTTTTT.

The rearrangement joins TRBV5-1 to TRBJ2-7, with TRBD1 matching 7 bases. The J segment lost 2 bases and the V segment lost 4 bases, leaving 9 bases of the junction unmatched. This CDR3 contains 15 residues. Per germline, CDR1 SGHRS and CDR2 YFSETQ. The CDR3, as DNA: TGCGCCAGCAGCAGACAGGGCCAAGGGACCTACGAGCAGTACTTC. Translated: CASSRQGQGTYEQYF.

The rearrangement links TRBV28 to TRBJ1-5, with D maybe TRBD1 (5 bases). There are 17 residues in the CDR3. Deletions cut 3 bases from V and 2 bases from J, with 17 bases between. Germline assignment: CDR1 MDHEN and CDR2 SYDVKM. The CDR3 reads CASSFRGFKVGNQPQHF. CDR3 in DNA: TGTGCCAGCAGTTTTAGGGGCTTTAAGGTAGGCAATCAGCCCCAGCATTTT.

The chain is built from TRBV6-6 and TRBJ1-4, with 8 bases identical to TRBD1. In germline, CDR1 is MNHNY, CDR2 SVGAGI (reference sequence). This CDR3 region has 16 residues. Losses at the gene ends were 6 bases for V and 7 bases for J; bases not matched to a gene: 13. Here the CDR3 DNA reads TGTGCCAGCAGCCCGGACAGGGCGCGTGGCGGTGAAAAACTGTTTTTT. It specifies CASSPDRARGGEKLFF.

This clone was seen a single time. The chain employs TRBV11-2 and TRBJ2-6; 7 bases align to TRBD2. Germline values: CDR1 SGHAT, CDR2 FQNNGV. The CDR3 totals 18 residues. Trimming at V came to 3 bases and at J to 4 bases, leaving 12 bases not matched to a gene. CDR3 coding DNA: TGTGCCAGCAGCTTTGAGCGGGGCGCCTTACCGGGGGCCAACGTCCTGACTTTC. Translating it yields CASSFERGALPGANVLTF.

As DNA, the CDR3 is TGCGCCAGCAGCCAACAGCGAGCAAGGTTGGACGAGCAGTACTTC. Protein: CASSQQRARLDEQYF. The chain joins TRBV4-1 to TRBJ2-7, with no clear D. This CDR3 has 15 amino acids. Germline CDR1 reads MGHRA; CDR2 reads YSYEKL. V lost 2 bases, J lost 5 bases, and 16 bases lay in between.

The chain combines TRBV4-1 with TRBJ2-3, with D tentatively TRBD1 (5 bases). Between the trimmed V and J ends, which lost 7 bases and 4 bases, there was a span of 18 bases. The V gene's germline CDR1 is MGHRA and CDR2 YSYEKL. The length of the CDR3 is 15 residues. Written as DNA, the CDR3 is TGCGCCAGCACCCTGCAGGGTCTTGATGCAGATACGCAGTATTTT. It codes for CASTLQGLDADTQYF.

The chain has TRBV3-1 (or the pseudogene TRBV3-2) and TRBJ2-3; unclear D gene. Deletions cut 2 bases from V and 5 bases from J, with 8 bases between. CDR1 and CDR2 (germline): LGHDT, YNNKEL (reference sequence). This CDR3 has 13 amino acids. CDR3 coding DNA: TGTGCCAGCAGCCAAAACCTCGGAGATACGCAGTATTTT. Translating it yields CASSQNLGDTQYF.

This chain joins TRBV5-8 and TRBJ1-5, with D possibly TRBD1 on 6 matching bases. The V end lost 1 base, the J end lost 2 bases, and 10 bases lay between the germline ends. The germline V gene has CDR1 SGHTS and CDR2 YDEGEE. The CDR3 extends over 15 amino acids. CDR3 region: CASSLSGVGNQPQHF. In nucleotides, the CDR3 is TGTGCCAGCAGCTTGTCAGGGGTTGGCAATCAGCCCCAGCATTTT.

The chain has TRBV5-4 and TRBJ1-2; TRBD1 agrees at 7 bases. The CDR3 is made up of 15 amino acids. Looked up from germline, CDR1 is SGHNT and CDR2 is YYREEE (reference sequence). V shed 4 bases and J 0 bases; nucleotides not matched to a gene: 6. The CDR3 sequence: CASSPRQGANYGYTF. The CDR3 nucleotides read TGTGCCAGCAGCCCGAGACAGGGAGCTAACTATGGCTACACCTTC.

The CDR3 reads CASSRLLTGDPYEQYF. As DNA, the CDR3 is TGCGCCAGCAGCCGCTTGTTGACAGGAGATCCCTACGAGCAGTACTTC. The chain carries TRBV4-1 and TRBJ2-7, with D perhaps TRBD1 (6 bases). From germline, CDR1 is MGHRA and CDR2 YSYEKL. V dropped 4 bases and J dropped 2 bases, with 18 bases sitting between them. The CDR3 loop spans 16 amino acids.

With respect to this clone: At one of its ends the junction is not consistent with the germline gene, which may arise from a read error. The CDR3 loop is CASSLALGPYEQYF. CDR3 sequence (DNA): TGTGCTAGCAGCTTAGCGTTGGGGCCCTACGAGCAGTACTTC. V usage is TRBV7-7 and J usage is TRBJ2-7; D tentatively fits TRBD1 or TRBD2 (5 bases each). The germline V gene encodes CDR1 SSHAT and CDR2 FNYEAQ (reference sequence). CDR3 size: 14 residues.

The V and J genes are TRBV11-2 and TRBJ2-1, with 7 bases identical to TRBD1. Germline loops: CDR1 SGHAT, CDR2 FQNNGV. The junction had 11 bases not matched to a gene; V was cut back by 5 bases and J by 7 bases. The CDR3 has 15 residues. As DNA, the CDR3 is TGTGCCAGCAGCCCTGCCATCCCAGGGGGTAATGAGCAGTTCTTC. Protein sequence: CASSPAIPGGNEQFF.

J is TRBJ2-5 and V is TRBV5-1, with unresolved D. CDR3 length: 11 amino acids. Per germline, CDR1 SGHRS and CDR2 YFSETQ. Trimming took 4 bases from V and 3 from J, leaving 4 bases between them. CDR3 nucleotides: TGCGCCAGCAGCCAGAAAGAGACCCAGTACTTC. It yields the protein CASSQKETQYF.

The chain is built from TRBV27 and TRBJ1-4; TRBD1 aligns across 9 bases. The V segment lost 2 bases and the J segment 12 bases; nucleotides outside the gene matches: 7. The germline CDR1 and CDR2 sequences are MNHEY and SMNVEV (reference sequence). The CDR3 length is 14 residues. This CDR3 reads CASSLINGDRELFF. DNA of the CDR3: TGTGCCAGCAGTTTAATCAATGGGGACAGGGAACTGTTTTTT.

V usage is TRBV28 and J usage is TRBJ1-4; possibly TRBD1 for D (6 bases). Looked up from germline, CDR1 is MDHEN and CDR2 is SYDVKM. CDR3 length equals 15 residues. The V end lost 6 bases, the J end lost 3 bases, and 14 bases lay between the germline ends. The CDR3 DNA reads as TGTGCCAGCAGGAACAGGGTTGCGGCTAATGAAAAACTGTTTTTT. Protein: CASRNRVAANEKLFF. Variable domain in full (rest from reference TRBV28 and TRBJ1-4): DVKVTQSSRYLVKRTGEKVFLECVQDMDHENMFWYRQDPGLGLRLIYFSYDVKMKEKGDIPEGYSVSREKKERFSLILESASTNQTSMYLCASRNRVAANEKLFFGSGTQLSVL.

V usage is TRBV5-1 and J usage is TRBJ1-6; no clear D. CDR1 is SGHRS, CDR2 YFSETQ, per germline. V lost 5 bases and J 5 bases, leaving 14 bases between the germline ends. The CDR3 extends over 15 amino acids. In DNA form, the CDR3 reads TGCGCCAGCAGACCGGAGGAGGAAAATAATTCACCCCTCCACTTT. It is translated as CASRPEEENNSPLHF.

The J gene is TRBJ2-3, the V gene TRBV7-6; TRBD2 matches at 14 bases. The CDR3 sequence is 17 residues long. The junction had 8 bases not matched to a gene; V was cut back by 4 bases and J by 5 bases. The germline CDR1 and CDR2 sequences are SGHVS and FNYEAQ. In DNA form, the CDR3 reads TGTGCCAGCAGCTCGGGACTAGCGGGAGATCATAGAGATACGCAGTATTTT. Amino acids: CASSSGLAGDHRDTQYF.

Only a few counts were recorded for this clone. This rearrangement joins TRBV21-1 to TRBJ1-5; the table's D call, TRBD1, has no DNA check behind it. TRBV21-1 is a pseudogene. The CDR3 covers 14 residues. The CDR3 coding sequence is TGTGCCAGCAGCAATTGGCAGGGGCATCAGCCCCAGCATTTT. The encoded protein is CASSNWQGHQPQHF.

CDR3 DNA sequence: TGTGCCAGCAGGCGTTCCGGGACAGGGGGCAGGTACGAGCAGTACTTC. Translation gives CASRRSGTGGRYEQYF. The J gene is TRBJ2-7, the V gene TRBV28; 12 bases agree with TRBD1. CDR1 is MDHEN and CDR2 is SYDVKM in the germline V gene. The V gene end was trimmed by 6 bases and the J gene end by 4 bases; junction bases not matched to a gene: 10. The CDR3 totals 16 residues.

The V and J genes are TRBV11-2 and TRBJ2-1; TRBD2 is a possible D gene (5 bases). The V gene's germline CDR1 is SGHAT and CDR2 FQNNGV. V was shortened by 5 bases and J by 0 bases, with 14 bases between the two germline ends. The CDR3 runs 16 residues. The CDR3 loop is CASSTKTTSSYNEQFF. The CDR3 DNA is TGTGCCAGCAGCACAAAGACTACCAGCTCCTACAATGAGCAGTTCTTC.

The V and J genes are TRBV11-2 and TRBJ1-3; D unresolved. Deletions cut 6 bases from V and 0 bases from J, with 6 bases between. The CDR3 covers 13 residues. Germline V gives CDR1 SGHAT, CDR2 FQNNGV. This CDR3 reads CASRLLSGNTIYF. The CDR3 DNA is TGTGCCAGCAGACTCCTCTCTGGAAACACCATATATTTT. Full variable domain (remainder filled in from reference TRBV11-2 and TRBJ1-3): EAGVAQSPRYKIIEKRQSVAFWCNPISGHATLYWYQQILGQGPKLLIQFQNNGVVDDSQLPKDRFSAERLKGVDSTLKIQPAKLEDSAVYLCASRLLSGNTIYFGEGSWLTVV.

The chain carries TRBV5-1 and TRBJ2-2; 13 bases are a match to TRBD2. Germline V gene sequence: CDR1 SGHRS, CDR2 YFSETQ. With V trimmed by 5 bases and J by 7 bases, 8 bases remained unmatched. CDR3 size: 16 residues. The CDR3 region is CASRRGTSGNVGELFF. The DNA of the CDR3 is TGCGCCAGCAGGCGAGGGACTAGCGGGAATGTCGGGGAGCTGTTTTTT.

The chain employs TRBV3-1 (or the pseudogene TRBV3-2) and TRBJ2-1; 7 nucleotides match TRBD1. Per the germline V gene, CDR1 is LGHDT and CDR2 is YNNKEL (reference sequence). V lost 5 bases to trimming and J lost 6 bases; unmatched junction nucleotides: 10. The CDR3 is 15 amino acids. The CDR3 coding sequence is TGTGCCAGCAGCTTACCCGGGACAGACCTCAATGAGCAGTTCTTC. Residues: CASSLPGTDLNEQFF.

The chain employs TRBV28 and TRBJ2-7; TRBD1 might be the D (5 bases). Germline loops: CDR1 MDHEN, CDR2 SYDVKM. The CDR3 is 15 amino acids. V was cut by 10 bases and J by 4 bases, with 23 bases left in between. In DNA, the CDR3 is TGTGCCACGCAGACAGCCCAGGTTGCGAAGTACGAGCAGTACTTC. It codes for CATQTAQVAKYEQYF.

V gene TRBV28 combines with J gene TRBJ1-2, with D uncertain. The CDR3 spans 12 residues. The V gene lost 3 bases and the J gene lost 7 bases, with 9 bases spanning the gap. Germline V gene lookup returns CDR1 MDHEN and CDR2 SYDVKM. Here the CDR3 DNA reads TGTGCCAGCAGTTTCCAGAGGTTTGGCTACACCTTC. As protein: CASSFQRFGYTF.

CDR3 coding DNA: TGTGCCACCACTCGGGACAGGGAGTACTCCTACGAGCAGTACTTC. Encoded protein: CATTRDREYSYEQYF. This rearrangement joins TRBV24-1 to TRBJ2-7, with 9 nucleotides matching TRBD1. Germline-derived CDR1 and CDR2 are KGHDR and SFDVKD. V shed 8 bases, J shed 0 bases, and the junction held 7 bases outside the gene matches. The CDR3 length is 15 residues.